This T cell receptor beta chain was sequenced during a study of CD8+CD57+ T cells in acquired aplastic anemia. Looking at the study overall: The DNA of sorted CD4+ and CD8+ cells averaged roughly 3 ug. Study-level points and caveats: Found in both controls and patients were around 31 CD8+ CDR3 sequences.

Sequencing was done on patients that had shown CD8+CD57+ cell expansion by flow cytometry. Each patient carried a diagnosis of severe acquired aplastic anemia. No patient had been given any therapy when blood was sampled. At least ten counts were recorded for this clonotype. The antigen remains unidentified. The V gene's germline CDR1 is SNHLY and CDR2 FYNNEI. The CDR3 length is 13 residues. Trimming left V 7 bases short and J 7 bases short, with 16 bases between. CDR3 and TCR beta VDJ profiling relied on genomic DNA as the template. TCRdb independently ran MiXCR on the reads; one entry per CDR3 protein. This table holds 200,000 to 250,000 distinct CDR3 sequences, 65% found once.

The chain combines TRBV2 with TRBJ1-1, with D unclear. The sequenced sample was sorted CD4+, CD8+, or CD8+CD57+ T cells (not recorded which) from PBMCs. This clonotype was sampled from a human donor with aplastic anemia. Here the CDR3 reads CASTPEGMGEAFF. CDR3 bases: TGTGCCAGCACCCCCGAGGGAATGGGTGAAGCTTTCTTT.